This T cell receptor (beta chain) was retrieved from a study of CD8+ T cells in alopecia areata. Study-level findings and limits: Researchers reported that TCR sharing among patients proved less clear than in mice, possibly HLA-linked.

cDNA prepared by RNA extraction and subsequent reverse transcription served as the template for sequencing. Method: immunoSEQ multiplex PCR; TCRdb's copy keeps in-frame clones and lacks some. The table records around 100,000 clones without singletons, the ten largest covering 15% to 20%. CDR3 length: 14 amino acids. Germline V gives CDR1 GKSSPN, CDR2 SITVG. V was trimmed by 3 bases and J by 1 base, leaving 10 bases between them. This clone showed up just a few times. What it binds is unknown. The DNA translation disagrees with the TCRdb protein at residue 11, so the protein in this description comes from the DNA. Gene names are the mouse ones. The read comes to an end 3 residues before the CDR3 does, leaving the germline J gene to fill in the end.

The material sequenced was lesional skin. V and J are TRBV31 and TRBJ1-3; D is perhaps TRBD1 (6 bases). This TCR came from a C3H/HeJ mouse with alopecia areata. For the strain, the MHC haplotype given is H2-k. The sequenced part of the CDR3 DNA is TGTGCCTGGAGCCCCACAGGGTCTGGAAATACG. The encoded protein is CAWSPTGSGNT. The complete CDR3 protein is CAWSPTGSGNTLYF. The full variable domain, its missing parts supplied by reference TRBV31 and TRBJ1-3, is AQTIHQWPVAEIKAVGSPLSLGCTIKGKSSPNLYWYWQATGGTLQQLFYSITVGQVESVVQLNLSASRPKDDQFILSTEKLLLSHSGFYLCAWSPTGSGNTLYFGEGSRLIVV.